A selection of T cell receptor beta chains follows, all from one sample in a study of immune cell composition in non-small cell lung cancer. Repertoires were generated with immunoSEQ multiplex PCR, while TCRdb's copy carries only in-frame clones and drops some. Seen here are 2,500 to 3,500 clones, around 69% observed once, and the top ten hold around 16%. The same data also contributed to another study, on CD4 T cells in lung cancer.

Sequences were obtained from non-adjacent lung tissue. The source is a human donor with non-small cell lung cancer. Each CDR3 is given with its conserved first and last residue. D genes are given only for firm matches. The size entry is marked missing in some rows and otherwise reads once, few, many or a size class.

J: TRBJ2-2
V: TRBV9
D: TRBD1
size: -
CDR3: CASSVQGGPSTGELFF
DNA: TGTGCCAGCAGCGTACAAGGGGGCCCCAGCACCGGGGAGCTGTTTTTT

J: TRBJ2-2
V: TRBV6-5
D: -
size: -
CDR3: CASSYGRVYTGELFF
DNA: TGTGCCAGCAGTTACGGCAGGGTATACACCGGGGAGCTGTTTTTT

J: TRBJ2-2
V: TRBV5-1
D: TRBD2
size: -
CDR3: CASSLRGSGRLDTGELFF
DNA: TGCGCCAGCAGCTTGCGCGGGAGCGGGAGGTTGGACACCGGGGAGCTGTTTTTT

J: TRBJ2-7
V: TRBV5-1
D: TRBD1
size: few
CDR3: CASTRQGRPSFSYEQYF
DNA: TGCGCCAGCACCCGACAGGGACGTCCCTCATTCTCCTACGAGCAGTACTTC

J: TRBJ1-4
V: TRBV5-8
D: TRBD1
size: -
CDR3: CASSSLGQGGPEKLFF
DNA: TGTGCCAGCAGCTCTTTAGGACAGGGAGGGCCTGAAAAACTGTTTTTT

J: TRBJ2-7
V: TRBV6-5
D: -
size: -
CDR3: CASRKQPGEAYEQYF
DNA: TGTGCCAGCAGAAAGCAACCAGGGGAAGCCTACGAGCAGTACTTC

J: TRBJ2-1
V: TRBV4-1
D: TRBD2
size: -
CDR3: CASSQGRLAGNEQFF
DNA: TGCGCCAGCAGCCAAGGCCGGCTAGCGGGCAATGAGCAGTTCTTC

J: TRBJ2-7
V: TRBV19
D: -
size: medium-sized
CDR3: CASSPGSTYEQYF
DNA: TGTGCCAGTAGCCCGGGGTCAACCTACGAGCAGTACTTC

J: TRBJ1-4
V: TRBV11-2
D: TRBD1
size: -
CDR3: CASSKDRGFEKLFF
DNA: TGTGCCAGCAGCAAGGACAGGGGGTTTGAAAAACTGTTTTTT

J: TRBJ1-1
V: TRBV28
D: TRBD1
size: few
CDR3: CASSFRDRVYTEAFF
DNA: TGTGCCAGCAGTTTCCGCGACAGGGTCTACACTGAAGCTTTCTTT

J: TRBJ2-1
V: TRBV5-1
D: TRBD2
size: -
CDR3: CASSLEWGGEGLRNEQFF
DNA: TGCGCCAGCAGCTTGGAATGGGGCGGGGAGGGCCTGCGAAATGAGCAGTTCTTC

J: TRBJ2-1
V: TRBV29-1
D: TRBD1
size: -
CDR3: CSVKRDRGLYNEQFF
DNA: TGCAGCGTTAAACGAGACAGGGGGCTCTACAATGAGCAGTTCTTC

J: TRBJ1-1
V: TRBV5-4
D: TRBD1
size: -
CDR3: CASSLSTGEEAFF
DNA: TGTGCCAGCAGCTTAAGCACAGGGGAGGAAGCTTTCTTT

J: TRBJ1-5
V: TRBV2
D: -
size: -
CDR3: CASRWQAINQPQHF
DNA: TGTGCCAGCAGGTGGCAGGCGATCAATCAGCCCCAGCATTTT

J: TRBJ1-2
V: TRBV30
D: -
size: -
CDR3: CAWSLGGGNYGYTF
DNA: TGTGCCTGGAGCTTGGGGGGAGGGAACTATGGCTACACCTTC

J: TRBJ2-6
V: TRBV18
D: TRBD1
size: few
CDR3: CASAPGQGNSGANVLTF
DNA: TGTGCCAGCGCCCCGGGACAGGGAAACTCTGGGGCCAACGTCCTGACTTTC

J: TRBJ1-2
V: TRBV7-9
D: -
size: few
CDR3: CASSLREEGYTF
DNA: TGTGCCAGCAGCCTCCGTGAAGAGGGCTACACCTTC

J: TRBJ2-7
V: TRBV28
D: TRBD2
size: -
CDR3: CASSLAGAISYEQYF
DNA: TGTGCCAGCAGCCTAGCGGGAGCGATCTCCTACGAGCAGTACTTC

J: TRBJ2-2
V: TRBV25-1
D: -
size: -
CDR3: CASSDGRGHTGELFF
DNA: TGTGCCAGCAGTGATGGGAGAGGGCACACCGGGGAGCTGTTTTTT

J: TRBJ2-5
V: TRBV9
D: TRBD2
size: once
CDR3: CASSYGLAGDPTQYF
DNA: TGTGCCAGCAGCTACGGACTAGCGGGCGATCCGACCCAGTACTTC

J: TRBJ2-1
V: TRBV2
D: -
size: few
CDR3: CASSEQVNEQFF
DNA: TGTGCCAGCAGTGAACAGGTGAATGAGCAGTTCTTC

J: TRBJ2-4
V: TRBV28
D: TRBD1
size: -
CDR3: CASSFRGLAKNIQYF
DNA: TGTGCCAGCAGTTTCAGGGGGCTAGCCAAAAACATTCAGTACTTC

J: TRBJ2-1
V: TRBV4-1
D: -
size: few
CDR3: CASSQHGSGTYNEQFF
DNA: TGCGCCAGCAGCCAGCACGGTAGCGGAACCTACAATGAGCAGTTCTTC

J: TRBJ1-1
V: TRBV19
D: -
size: -
CDR3: CASSIGRGNTEAFF
DNA: TGTGCCAGTAGTATAGGGAGAGGTAACACTGAAGCTTTCTTT

J: TRBJ2-7
V: TRBV28
D: -
size: -
CDR3: CASSSRTSPHEQYF
DNA: TGTGCCAGCAGTTCCCGAACTAGTCCCCACGAGCAGTACTTC

J: TRBJ1-1
V: TRBV2
D: -
size: -
CDR3: CASRTDLNTEAFF
DNA: TGTGCCAGCAGAACAGATCTGAACACTGAAGCTTTCTTT

J: TRBJ1-2
V: TRBV28
D: -
size: -
CDR3: CASSLGWGDGYTF
DNA: TGTGCCAGCAGTTTAGGTTGGGGGGACGGCTACACCTTC

J: TRBJ2-2
V: TRBV18
D: -
size: -
CDR3: CASSRQGHGELFF
DNA: TGTGCCAGCTCACGCCAGGGGCACGGGGAGCTGTTTTTT

J: TRBJ2-2
V: TRBV9
D: -
size: few
CDR3: CASSVGVANTGELFF
DNA: TGTGCCAGCAGCGTAGGTGTGGCTAACACCGGGGAGCTGTTTTTT

J: TRBJ1-2
V: TRBV6-5
D: -
size: few
CDR3: CASSTDLDRFYGYTF
DNA: TGTGCCAGCAGCACCGATCTTGACAGGTTCTATGGCTACACCTTC

J: TRBJ1-5
V: TRBV5-8
D: -
size: -
CDR3: CASSLGLKEQPQHF
DNA: TGTGCCAGCAGCTTGGGACTTAAGGAACAGCCCCAGCATTTT

J: TRBJ2-7
V: TRBV6-5
D: -
size: -
CDR3: CASCTGSEQYF
DNA: TGTGCCAGTTGTACAGGGTCCGAGCAGTACTTC

J: TRBJ1-5
V: TRBV19
D: -
size: -
CDR3: CASSNVNSNQPQHF
DNA: TGTGCCAGTAGTAATGTTAATAGCAATCAGCCCCAGCATTTT

J: TRBJ1-5
V: TRBV27
D: -
size: few
CDR3: CASSPQGFQPQHF
DNA: TGTGCCAGCAGTCCCCAGGGATTTCAGCCCCAGCATTTT

J: TRBJ1-1
V: TRBV19
D: -
size: few
CDR3: CASSQGMGTEAFF
DNA: TGTGCCAGTAGTCAGGGGATGGGCACTGAAGCTTTCTTT